This T cell receptor (beta chain) was profiled in a study of cytotoxic CD8 clonotypes in ibrutinib-treated CLL. CDR1 is ENHRY, CDR2 SYGVKD, per germline. V lost 5 bases to trimming and J lost 9 bases, with 14 bases between them. The CDR3 spans 13 residues. Overall study findings and caveats: The clonality rise at ibrutinib response reflected private clonotype expansion.

Details on this clone: The antigen is undetermined.

Here immunoSEQ multiplex PCR was the method, and the copy in TCRdb shows in-frame clones only, minus some. The sample includes around 330,000 clones, roughly two thirds of them seen just once. The source was PBMCs, collected after 36 months of ibrutinib treatment. V usage is TRBV10-3 and J usage is TRBJ2-1; TRBD1 or TRBD2 may be the D gene (5 bases each). This receptor was identified in a human donor with chronic lymphocytic leukemia. Here the CDR3 reads CAISRDGGGEQFF. The CDR3 DNA sequence: TGTGCCATCAGTCGGGATGGGGGTGGTGAGCAGTTCTTC.